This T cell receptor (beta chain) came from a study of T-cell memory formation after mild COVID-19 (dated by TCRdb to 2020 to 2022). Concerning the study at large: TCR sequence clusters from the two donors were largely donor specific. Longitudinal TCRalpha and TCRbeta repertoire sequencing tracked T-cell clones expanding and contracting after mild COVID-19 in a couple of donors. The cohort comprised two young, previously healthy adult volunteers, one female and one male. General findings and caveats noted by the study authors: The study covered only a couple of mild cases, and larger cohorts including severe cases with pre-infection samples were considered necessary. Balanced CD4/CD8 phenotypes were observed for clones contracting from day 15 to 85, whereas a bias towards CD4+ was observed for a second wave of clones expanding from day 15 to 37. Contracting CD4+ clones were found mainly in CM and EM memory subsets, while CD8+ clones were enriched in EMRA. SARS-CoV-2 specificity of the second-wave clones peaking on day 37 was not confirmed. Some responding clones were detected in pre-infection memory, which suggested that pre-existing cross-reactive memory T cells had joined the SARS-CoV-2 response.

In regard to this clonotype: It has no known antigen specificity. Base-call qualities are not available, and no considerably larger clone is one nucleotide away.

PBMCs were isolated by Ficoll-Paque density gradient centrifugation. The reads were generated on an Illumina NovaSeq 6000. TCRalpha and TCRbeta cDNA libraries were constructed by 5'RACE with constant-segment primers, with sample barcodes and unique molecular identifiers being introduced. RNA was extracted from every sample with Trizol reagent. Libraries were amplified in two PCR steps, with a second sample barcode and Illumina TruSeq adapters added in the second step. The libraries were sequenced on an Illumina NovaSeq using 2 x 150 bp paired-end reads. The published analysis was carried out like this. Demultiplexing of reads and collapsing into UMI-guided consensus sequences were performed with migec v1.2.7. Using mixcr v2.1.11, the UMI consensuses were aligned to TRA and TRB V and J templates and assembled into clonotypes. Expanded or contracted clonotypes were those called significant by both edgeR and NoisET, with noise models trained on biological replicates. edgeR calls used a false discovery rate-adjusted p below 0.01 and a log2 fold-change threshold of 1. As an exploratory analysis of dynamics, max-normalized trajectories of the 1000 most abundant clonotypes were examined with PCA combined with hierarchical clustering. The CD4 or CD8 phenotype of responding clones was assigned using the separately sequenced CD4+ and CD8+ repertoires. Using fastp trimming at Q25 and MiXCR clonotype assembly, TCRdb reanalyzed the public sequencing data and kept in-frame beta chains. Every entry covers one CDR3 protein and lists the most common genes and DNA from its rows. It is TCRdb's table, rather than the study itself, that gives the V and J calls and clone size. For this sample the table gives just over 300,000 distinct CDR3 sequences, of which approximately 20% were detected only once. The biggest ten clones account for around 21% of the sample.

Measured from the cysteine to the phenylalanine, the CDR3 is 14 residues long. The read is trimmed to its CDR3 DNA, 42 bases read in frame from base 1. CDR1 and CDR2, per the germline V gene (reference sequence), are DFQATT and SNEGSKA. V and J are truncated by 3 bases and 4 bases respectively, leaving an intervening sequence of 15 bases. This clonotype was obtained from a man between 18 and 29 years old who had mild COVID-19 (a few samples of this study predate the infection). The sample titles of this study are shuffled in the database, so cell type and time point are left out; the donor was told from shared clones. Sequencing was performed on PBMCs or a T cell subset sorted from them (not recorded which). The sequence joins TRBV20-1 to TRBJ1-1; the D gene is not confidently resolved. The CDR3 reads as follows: CSARRTGSSTEAFF. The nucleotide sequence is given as TGCAGTGCTAGGAGGACGGGGAGTAGCACTGAAGCTTTCTTT.